These T cell receptor beta chains were read from a single sample in a study of OX40 agonist ivuxolimab in advanced cancers. Clones were read by immunoSEQ multiplex PCR, and TCRdb kept only the in-frame ones, dropping some. The sample has 15,000 to 25,000 clones, approximately 88% seen once. Sequencing used CD4+ or CD8+ T cells sorted from blood, obtained in a trial of the OX40 agonist ivuxolimab. Receptor source: an adult with an advanced solid tumor such as melanoma, head and neck, liver or kidney cancer. CDR3s include the opening cysteine and the closing phenylalanine or tryptophan. A D gene is named only where the DNA matches it firmly.

CDR3 protein	V gene	J gene	D gene
CASSQDSPGRQTEAFF	TRBV4-3	TRBJ1-1	.
CASSQWSYEQYF	TRBV14	TRBJ2-7	.
CARPSREQYF	TRBV21-1	TRBJ2-5	.
CASSPLGLFNEQFF	TRBV4-1	TRBJ2-1	.
CASSLEGYEQYF	TRBV11-3	TRBJ2-7	.
CASSSTGTTPLYEQYF	TRBV5-1	TRBJ2-7	.
CAISDGGEASTDTQYF	TRBV10-3	TRBJ2-3	.
CASSLIHSGWGETQYF	TRBV7-6	TRBJ2-5	.
CASSLWAGRQNTEAFF	TRBV7-2	TRBJ1-1	.
CASSRLSSYNSPLHF	TRBV4-3	TRBJ1-6	.
CASRSSYNEQFF	TRBV9	TRBJ2-1	.
CAISESGGSFSYEQYF	TRBV10-3	TRBJ2-7	.
CASNPGQGYNQPQHF	TRBV19	TRBJ1-5	TRBD1
CASSQWTGKSEQYF	TRBV11-2	TRBJ2-7	TRBD1
CASRRLAGVSYEQYF	TRBV11-2	TRBJ2-7	TRBD2
CSVQGLSSYEQYF	TRBV29-1	TRBJ2-7	.
CASSPFGDRVNNEQFF	TRBV7-6	TRBJ2-1	TRBD1
CASSRRDSSYEQYF	TRBV2	TRBJ2-7	TRBD1
CASSSGLTGELFF	TRBV5-5	TRBJ2-2	.
CASSYMGLAEQYF	TRBV27	TRBJ2-7	TRBD2
CSVEKDNEKLFF	TRBV29-1	TRBJ1-4	.
CASSATSGRGNEQFF	TRBV9	TRBJ2-1	TRBD2
CATSRDPEAFF	TRBV15	TRBJ1-1	.
CASYGGEVNEQFF	TRBV5-1	TRBJ2-1	.
CATQWSGYGYTF	TRBV19	TRBJ1-2	.
CASSGGAGSYEQYF	TRBV19	TRBJ2-7	.
CASSRDGEQFF	TRBV6-6	TRBJ2-1	.
CASSLRGTGDLFGNTIYF	TRBV11-3	TRBJ1-3	TRBD1
CASSQGAATSTDTQYF	TRBV4-2	TRBJ2-3	.
CASSPYFSYNEQFF	TRBV14	TRBJ2-1	.
CASSEPGQGAEGQYF	TRBV10-1	TRBJ2-7	TRBD1
CSGYGAFTEAFF	TRBV29-1	TRBJ1-1	.
CASSLGVSSYEQYF	TRBV27	TRBJ2-7	.
CASSPTGGNTIYF	TRBV7-9	TRBJ1-3	.
CASSLEWERGEQFF	TRBV7-2	TRBJ2-1	.
CASTHRGGELFF	TRBV7-8	TRBJ2-2	.
CASGPVRGLHYEQYF	TRBV7-9	TRBJ2-7	.
CAWSLQRNEQYF	TRBV30	TRBJ2-7	.
CASSLGQGAQGDTQYF	TRBV11-2	TRBJ2-3	TRBD1
CASKAGTSGYNEQFF	TRBV5-1	TRBJ2-1	TRBD2